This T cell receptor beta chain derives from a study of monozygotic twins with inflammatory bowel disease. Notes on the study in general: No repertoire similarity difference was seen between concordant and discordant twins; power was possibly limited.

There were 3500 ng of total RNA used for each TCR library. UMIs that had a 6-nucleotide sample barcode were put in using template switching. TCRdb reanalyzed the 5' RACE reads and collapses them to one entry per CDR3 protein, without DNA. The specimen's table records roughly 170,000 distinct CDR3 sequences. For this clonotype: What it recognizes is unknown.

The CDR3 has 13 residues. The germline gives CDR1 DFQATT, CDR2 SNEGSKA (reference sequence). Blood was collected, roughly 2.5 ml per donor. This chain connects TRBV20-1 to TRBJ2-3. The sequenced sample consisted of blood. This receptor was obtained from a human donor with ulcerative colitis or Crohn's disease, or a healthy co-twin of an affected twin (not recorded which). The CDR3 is CSARELSTDTQYF.